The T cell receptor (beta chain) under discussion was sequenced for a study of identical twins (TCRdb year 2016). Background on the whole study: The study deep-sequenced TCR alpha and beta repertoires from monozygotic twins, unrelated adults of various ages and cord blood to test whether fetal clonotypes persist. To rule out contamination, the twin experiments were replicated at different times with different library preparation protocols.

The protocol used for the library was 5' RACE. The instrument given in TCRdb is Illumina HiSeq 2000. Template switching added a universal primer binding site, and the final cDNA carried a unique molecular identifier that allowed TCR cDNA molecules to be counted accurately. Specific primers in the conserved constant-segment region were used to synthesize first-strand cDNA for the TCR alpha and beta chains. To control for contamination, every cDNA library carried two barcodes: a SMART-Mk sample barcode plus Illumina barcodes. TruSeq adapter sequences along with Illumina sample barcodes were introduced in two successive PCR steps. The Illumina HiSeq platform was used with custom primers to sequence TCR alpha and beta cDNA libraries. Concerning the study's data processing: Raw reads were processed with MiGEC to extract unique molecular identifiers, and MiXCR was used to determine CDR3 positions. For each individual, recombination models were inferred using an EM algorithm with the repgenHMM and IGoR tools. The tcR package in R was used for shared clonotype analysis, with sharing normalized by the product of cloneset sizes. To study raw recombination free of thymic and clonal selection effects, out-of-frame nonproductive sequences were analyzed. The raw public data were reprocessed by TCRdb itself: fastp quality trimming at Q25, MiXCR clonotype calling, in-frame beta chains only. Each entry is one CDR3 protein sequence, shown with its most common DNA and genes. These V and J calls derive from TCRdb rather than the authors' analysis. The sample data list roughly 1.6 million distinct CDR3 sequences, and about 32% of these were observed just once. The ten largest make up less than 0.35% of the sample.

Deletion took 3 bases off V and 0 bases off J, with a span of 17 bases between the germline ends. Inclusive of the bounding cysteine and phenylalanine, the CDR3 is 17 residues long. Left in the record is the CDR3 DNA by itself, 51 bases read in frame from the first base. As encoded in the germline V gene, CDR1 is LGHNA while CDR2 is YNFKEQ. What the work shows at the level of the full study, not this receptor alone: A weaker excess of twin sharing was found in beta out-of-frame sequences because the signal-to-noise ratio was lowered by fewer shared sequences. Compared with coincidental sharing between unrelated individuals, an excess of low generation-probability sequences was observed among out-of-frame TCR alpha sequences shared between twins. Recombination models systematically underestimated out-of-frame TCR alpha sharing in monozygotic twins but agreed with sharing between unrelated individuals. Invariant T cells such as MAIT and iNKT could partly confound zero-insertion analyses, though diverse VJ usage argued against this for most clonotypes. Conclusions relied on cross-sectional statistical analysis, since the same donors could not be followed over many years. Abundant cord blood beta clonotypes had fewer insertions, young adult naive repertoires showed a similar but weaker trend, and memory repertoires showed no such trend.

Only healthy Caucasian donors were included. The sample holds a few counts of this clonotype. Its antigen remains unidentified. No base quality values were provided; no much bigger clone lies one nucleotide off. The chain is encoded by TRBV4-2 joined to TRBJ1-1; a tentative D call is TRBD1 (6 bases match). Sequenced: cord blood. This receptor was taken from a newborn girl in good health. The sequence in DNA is TGTGCCAGCAGCCAGGAGACAGGCCCGCCCTTGAACACTGAAGCTTTCTTT. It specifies CASSQETGPPLNTEAFF.